This T cell receptor beta chain emerged from a study of CD8 T cells in Susac syndrome. A quantity of about 0.5 to 1 ug RNA underwent reverse transcription using random hexamers. TCRdb re-analysed the immunoSEQ multiplex PCR reads in MiXCR, keeping a single row per CDR3 protein. The sample contains around 280,000 distinct CDR3 sequences, 85% of which appear only once. This clonotype is a singleton in its sample. Sequencing of TCR beta was carried out in blood CD8+ and CD4+ T cells. CD8+ and CD4+ T cells were negatively isolated; TEMRA cells were FACS-enriched. V was cut by 2 bases and J by 10 bases, with 17 bases left in between. The CDR3 sequence is 14 residues long. Germline V gene sequence: CDR1 MNHEY, CDR2 SMNVEV (reference sequence).

The sequence came from a human donor with multiple sclerosis. Specimen: CD8+ T cells from PBMCs. This chain connects TRBV27 to TRBJ1-1; D might be TRBD1 (5 bases). Here the CDR3 DNA reads TGTGCCAGCAGTTTACGGAAGACGGGGCAATTAGCTTTCTTT. Its protein is CASSLRKTGQLAFF.